This T cell receptor (beta chain) was observed in a study of shared clonotypes between healthy human individuals. Whole-study findings and limits: Around 4.7% was the fraction of naive CD4 clonotypes found shared across a handful of donors.

Terminally differentiated effector memory CD45RA+ cells were excluded from the naive CD8 cells, which were CD45RO-negative and positively selected for CCR7. Sorted-subset replicate PCRs used around 200 ng of genomic DNA. This amount corresponded to approximately 30,000 T cell genomes. In the original processing: Filtering differed because ImmunoSEQ produced junction-only sequences that carried no quality scores. Sequencing was performed with immunoSEQ multiplex PCR; in TCRdb, only in-frame clones are kept and a portion is missing. V, J and clone size derive from that table, while D and trimming were established from the DNA sequence. The sample includes approximately 2,200,000 clones, roughly 91% seen only once; the top ten take about 1.5%. This clone was detected only once. Its specificity is unknown. In germline, CDR1 is SEHNR, CDR2 FQNEAQ (reference sequence). This CDR3 has 15 amino acids. V lost 4 bases to trimming and J lost 3 bases; unmatched junction nucleotides: 6.

This clonotype was obtained from a man aged 18 to 30 in good health. Some clones in this sample may be carry-over from other donors' samples. The rearrangement uses TRBV7-9 and TRBJ1-5; 7 bases fit TRBD1. The sample was naive CD8+ T cells from PBMCs. The CDR3 region is CASSSRDSSNQPQHF. The CDR3 DNA follows: TGTGCCAGCAGCTCCCGGGACAGTTCCAATCAGCCCCAGCATTTT.